This is a list of T cell receptor beta chains from one sample in a study of control samples from healthy donors and cancer patients. Sequencing used immunoSEQ multiplex PCR; TCRdb keeps in-frame clones, though not all of them. The repertoire holds some 150,000 clones, with about 89% as singletons. Sequencing was performed on blood. The receptors originated from a man between 18 and 35 years old in good health. Both conserved end residues are part of each CDR3. A D gene is named only where the DNA matches it firmly. Size is omitted from some rows. Given values are once, few, many or a class for expanded clones.

cdr3_nt: TGTGCCAGCAGCCCTCGGGTCGGGTTTGGCGGAAACACCATATATTTT; cdr3_aa: CASSPRVGFGGNTIYF; v_call: TRBV7-6; clone_size: -; j_call: TRBJ1-3; d_call: -
cdr3_nt: TGTGCCAGCTCACCAGGTTCAATATACAATGAGCAGTTCTTC; cdr3_aa: CASSPGSIYNEQFF; v_call: TRBV18; clone_size: once; j_call: TRBJ2-1; d_call: -
cdr3_nt: TGTGCCAGCAGCGTAGAAGGCCAGGGGACTAACTATGGCTACACCTTC; cdr3_aa: CASSVEGQGTNYGYTF; v_call: TRBV9; clone_size: -; j_call: TRBJ1-2; d_call: -
cdr3_nt: TGTGCCAGCGGCCGGCGGGCCAGGGGGAGAGATACGCAGTATTTT; cdr3_aa: CASGRRARGRDTQYF; v_call: TRBV28; clone_size: -; j_call: TRBJ2-3; d_call: TRBD1
cdr3_nt: TGTGCCAGCAGTTCGACAGCTGGAAACACCATATATTTT; cdr3_aa: CASSSTAGNTIYF; v_call: TRBV12-3/TRBV12-4; clone_size: -; j_call: TRBJ1-3; d_call: -
cdr3_nt: TGTGCCAGCAGCTTGGTTGGCGGGGGGGCCAGGGAGACCCAGTACTTC; cdr3_aa: CASSLVGGGARETQYF; v_call: TRBV5-6; clone_size: -; j_call: TRBJ2-5; d_call: TRBD2
cdr3_nt: TGTGCCAGCAGCTTAACGGGGACAGGGAGTGAAGCTTTCTTT; cdr3_aa: CASSLTGTGSEAFF; v_call: TRBV7-3; clone_size: -; j_call: TRBJ1-1; d_call: TRBD1
cdr3_nt: TGCAGCGTTAAACTAGCGGGGGGTCCTGGCCTCTCCTACAATGAGCAGTTCTTC; cdr3_aa: CSVKLAGGPGLSYNEQFF; v_call: TRBV29-1; clone_size: -; j_call: TRBJ2-1; d_call: TRBD2
cdr3_nt: TGTGCCAGTACCCGGGGGTGGGAGGATGGTGAGCAGTTCTTC; cdr3_aa: CASTRGWEDGEQFF; v_call: TRBV19; clone_size: -; j_call: TRBJ2-1; d_call: -
cdr3_nt: TGTGCCAGCAGTTACTCGATCAGCGGGGAGCTGTTTTTT; cdr3_aa: CASSYSISGELFF; v_call: TRBV6-6; clone_size: -; j_call: TRBJ2-2; d_call: -
cdr3_nt: TGTGCCAGCTCGGGGGACAGGGGGCGAGGCACTGAAGCTTTCTTT; cdr3_aa: CASSGDRGRGTEAFF; v_call: TRBV18; clone_size: -; j_call: TRBJ1-1; d_call: TRBD1
cdr3_nt: TGTGCCAGCAGCCAAGACAGTAACAATGAGCAGTTCTTC; cdr3_aa: CASSQDSNNEQFF; v_call: TRBV3-1/TRBV3-2; clone_size: -; j_call: TRBJ2-1; d_call: -
cdr3_nt: TGTGCCAGCAGCTTGAGGGCAGGGATGGAGCCCCAGCATTTT; cdr3_aa: CASSLRAGMEPQHF; v_call: TRBV5-8; clone_size: -; j_call: TRBJ1-5; d_call: -
cdr3_nt: TGTGCCAGCATAGGGCAGGGGGGCACAGATACGCAGTATTTT; cdr3_aa: CASIGQGGTDTQYF; v_call: TRBV7-6; clone_size: -; j_call: TRBJ2-3; d_call: TRBD1
cdr3_nt: TGTGCCAGTAGTTCAGGGGGGGGGCCCCGGGAGACCCAGTACTTC; cdr3_aa: CASSSGGGPRETQYF; v_call: TRBV19; clone_size: -; j_call: TRBJ2-5; d_call: -
cdr3_nt: TGCGCCAGCAGCTTGGTCCGGCAGGGTGGAGGAACTCGCGAAAAACTGTTTTTT; cdr3_aa: CASSLVRQGGGTREKLFF; v_call: TRBV5-1; clone_size: -; j_call: TRBJ1-4; d_call: -
cdr3_nt: TGTGCCAGCAGCTTACAGGGGATGAACACTGAAGCTTTCTTT; cdr3_aa: CASSLQGMNTEAFF; v_call: TRBV5-4; clone_size: -; j_call: TRBJ1-1; d_call: TRBD1
cdr3_nt: TGTGCCAGCACCCCCACCGGGGCAGCACGTAACGACTACACCTTC; cdr3_aa: CASTPTGAARNDYTF; v_call: TRBV6-2/TRBV6-3; clone_size: -; j_call: TRBJ1-2; d_call: -
cdr3_nt: TGCGCCAGCAGCTTCGACGAGTACACTGAAGCTTTCTTT; cdr3_aa: CASSFDEYTEAFF; v_call: TRBV5-1; clone_size: once; j_call: TRBJ1-1; d_call: -
cdr3_nt: TGCGCCAGCAGTGTCCCTTGTCTCTCCCCGGACGAGCAGTACTTC; cdr3_aa: CASSVPCLSPDEQYF; v_call: TRBV10-1; clone_size: -; j_call: TRBJ2-7; d_call: -
cdr3_nt: TGCGCCAGCAAACTAGCGGGGGCAATAGATACGCAGTATTTT; cdr3_aa: CASKLAGAIDTQYF; v_call: TRBV5-1; clone_size: -; j_call: TRBJ2-3; d_call: TRBD2
cdr3_nt: TGCGCCAGCAGTTTGGACAGGTACGCCACCTACGAGCAGTACTTC; cdr3_aa: CASSLDRYATYEQYF; v_call: TRBV10-1; clone_size: -; j_call: TRBJ2-7; d_call: TRBD1
cdr3_nt: TGCGCCAGCAGACGAGGGGGCGCAGGCGATGAGCAGTTCTTC; cdr3_aa: CASRRGGAGDEQFF; v_call: TRBV5-1; clone_size: -; j_call: TRBJ2-1; d_call: TRBD1
cdr3_nt: TGCAGCGTTGCAGGGGGGGTGGGTGAAGCTTTCTTT; cdr3_aa: CSVAGGVGEAFF; v_call: TRBV29-1; clone_size: -; j_call: TRBJ1-1; d_call: TRBD1
cdr3_nt: TGTGCCAGCAGTTACGCGACTAGCGGGGACCAAGAGACCCAGTACTTC; cdr3_aa: CASSYATSGDQETQYF; v_call: TRBV6-2/TRBV6-3; clone_size: -; j_call: TRBJ2-5; d_call: TRBD2
cdr3_nt: TGTGCCAGCTCACCTGGAGTCAGGGATTCACCCCTCCACTTT; cdr3_aa: CASSPGVRDSPLHF; v_call: TRBV18; clone_size: -; j_call: TRBJ1-6; d_call: -
cdr3_nt: TGTGCCAGCACGCGACTAGGTTCCACCGGGGAGCTGTTTTTT; cdr3_aa: CASTRLGSTGELFF; v_call: TRBV9; clone_size: -; j_call: TRBJ2-2; d_call: -
cdr3_nt: TGTGCCAGCACCTCCGGGGAGGGTGAGGGCTACACCTTC; cdr3_aa: CASTSGEGEGYTF; v_call: TRBV28; clone_size: -; j_call: TRBJ1-2; d_call: -
cdr3_nt: TGTGCCAGCAGCTTAGTTTCCGAGCAGTACTTC; cdr3_aa: CASSLVSEQYF; v_call: TRBV7-9; clone_size: -; j_call: TRBJ2-7; d_call: -
cdr3_nt: TGTGCCAGTAGTATGGAGGGCACAGATACGCAGTATTTT; cdr3_aa: CASSMEGTDTQYF; v_call: TRBV19; clone_size: -; j_call: TRBJ2-3; d_call: -
cdr3_nt: TGTGCCAGCAGCTTAGCGAGTCAAGAGACCCAGTACTTC; cdr3_aa: CASSLASQETQYF; v_call: TRBV7-8; clone_size: -; j_call: TRBJ2-5; d_call: -
cdr3_nt: TGCAGCGTCACTGAGTTGGGTATCGAAGGTACGCAGTATTTT; cdr3_aa: CSVTELGIEGTQYF; v_call: TRBV29-1; clone_size: -; j_call: TRBJ2-3; d_call: -
cdr3_nt: TGCGCCAGCAGCCAAGATCAGGGCAGAACCTATGGCTACACCTTC; cdr3_aa: CASSQDQGRTYGYTF; v_call: TRBV4-1; clone_size: -; j_call: TRBJ1-2; d_call: -
cdr3_nt: TGTGCCAGCAGTCGCAAAGCACTTTCAGATGAGCAGTTCTTC; cdr3_aa: CASSRKALSDEQFF; v_call: TRBV6-5; clone_size: -; j_call: TRBJ2-1; d_call: -
cdr3_nt: TGTGCCAGCAGCCTAAACCCGGGGATCACAGATACGCAGTATTTT; cdr3_aa: CASSLNPGITDTQYF; v_call: TRBV7-9; clone_size: -; j_call: TRBJ2-3; d_call: -